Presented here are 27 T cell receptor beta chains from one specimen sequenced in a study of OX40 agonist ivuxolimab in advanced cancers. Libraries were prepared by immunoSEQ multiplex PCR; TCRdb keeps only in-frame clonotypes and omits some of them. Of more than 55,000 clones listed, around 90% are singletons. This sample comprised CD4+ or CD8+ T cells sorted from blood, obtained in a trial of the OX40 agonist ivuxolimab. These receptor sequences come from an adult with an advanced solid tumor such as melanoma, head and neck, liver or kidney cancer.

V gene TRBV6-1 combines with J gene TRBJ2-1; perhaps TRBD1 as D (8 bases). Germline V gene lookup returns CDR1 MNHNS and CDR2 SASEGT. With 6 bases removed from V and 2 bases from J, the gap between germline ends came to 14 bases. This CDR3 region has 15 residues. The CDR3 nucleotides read TGTGCCAGCAGGGGAGGGACAGGTCCCTACAATGAGCAGTTCTTC. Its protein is CASRGGTGPYNEQFF.

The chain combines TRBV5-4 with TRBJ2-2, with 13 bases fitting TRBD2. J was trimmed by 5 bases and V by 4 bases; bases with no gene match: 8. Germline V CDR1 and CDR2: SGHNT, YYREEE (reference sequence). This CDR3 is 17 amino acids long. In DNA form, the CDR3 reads TGTGCCAGCAGCCCCACTCCGGGACTAGCGGGGACCGGGGAGCTGTTTTTT. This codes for CASSPTPGLAGTGELFF.

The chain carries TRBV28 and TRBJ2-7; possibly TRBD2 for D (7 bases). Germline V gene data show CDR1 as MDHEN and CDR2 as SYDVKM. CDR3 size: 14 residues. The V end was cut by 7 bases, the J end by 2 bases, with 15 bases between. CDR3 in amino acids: CASTLGGLTYEQYF. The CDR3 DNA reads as TGTGCCAGCACCCTCGGGGGGCTCACCTACGAGCAGTACTTC.

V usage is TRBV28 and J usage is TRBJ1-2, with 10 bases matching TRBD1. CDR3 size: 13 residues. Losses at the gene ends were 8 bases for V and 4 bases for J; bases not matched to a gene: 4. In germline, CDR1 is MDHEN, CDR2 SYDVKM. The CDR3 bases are TGTGCCAGCGGGACAGGGGATTCCTATGGCTACACCTTC. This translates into CASGTGDSYGYTF.

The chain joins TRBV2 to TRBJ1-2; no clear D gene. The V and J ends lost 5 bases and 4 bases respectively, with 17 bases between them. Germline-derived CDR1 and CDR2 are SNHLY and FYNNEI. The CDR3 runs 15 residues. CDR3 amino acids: CASSPTSTLVYGYTF. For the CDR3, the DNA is TGTGCCAGCAGTCCCACATCTACCCTAGTCTATGGCTACACCTTC.

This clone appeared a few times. CDR3 residues: CAWSVQGVTEAFF. CDR3 nucleotides: TGTGCCTGGAGTGTACAAGGGGTGACTGAAGCTTTCTTT. The V call is TRBV30, the J call TRBJ1-1, with D possibly being TRBD1 (5 bases). The CDR3 length is 13 residues. Deletions cut 0 bases from V and 5 bases from J, with 10 bases between. Germline CDR1 reads GTSNPN; CDR2 reads SVGIG (reference sequence).

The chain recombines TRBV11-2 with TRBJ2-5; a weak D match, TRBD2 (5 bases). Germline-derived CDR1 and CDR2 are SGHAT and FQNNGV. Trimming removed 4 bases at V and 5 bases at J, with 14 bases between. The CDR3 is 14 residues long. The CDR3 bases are TGTGCCAGCAGCTCCACCCGGGATTGGGAGACCCAGTACTTC. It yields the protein CASSSTRDWETQYF.

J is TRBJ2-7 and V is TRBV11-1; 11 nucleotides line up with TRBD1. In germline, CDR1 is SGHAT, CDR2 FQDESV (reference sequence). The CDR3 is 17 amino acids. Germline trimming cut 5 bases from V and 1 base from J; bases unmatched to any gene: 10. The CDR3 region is CASSRTGGTGGSYEQYF. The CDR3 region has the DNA TGTGCCAGCAGCCGAACGGGTGGGACAGGGGGATCCTACGAGCAGTACTTC.

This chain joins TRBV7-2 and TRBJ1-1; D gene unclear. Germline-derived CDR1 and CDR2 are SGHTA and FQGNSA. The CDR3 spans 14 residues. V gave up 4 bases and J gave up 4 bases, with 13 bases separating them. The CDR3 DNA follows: TGTGCCAGCAGCTCGAACATGCGGGTCACTGAAGCTTTCTTT. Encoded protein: CASSSNMRVTEAFF.

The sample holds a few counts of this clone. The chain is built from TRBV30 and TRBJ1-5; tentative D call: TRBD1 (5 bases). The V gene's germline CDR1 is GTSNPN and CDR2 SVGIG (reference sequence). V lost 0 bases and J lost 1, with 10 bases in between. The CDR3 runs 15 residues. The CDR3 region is CAWSVGRLSNQPQHF. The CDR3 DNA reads TGTGCCTGGAGTGTGGGACGTTTGAGCAATCAGCCCCAGCATTTT.

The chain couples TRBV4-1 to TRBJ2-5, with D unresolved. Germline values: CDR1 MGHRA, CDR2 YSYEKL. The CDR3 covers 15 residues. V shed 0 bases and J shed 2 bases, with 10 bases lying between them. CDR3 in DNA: TGCGCCAGCAGCCAAGATGTGAACAGACAAGAGACCCAGTACTTC. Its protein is CASSQDVNRQETQYF.

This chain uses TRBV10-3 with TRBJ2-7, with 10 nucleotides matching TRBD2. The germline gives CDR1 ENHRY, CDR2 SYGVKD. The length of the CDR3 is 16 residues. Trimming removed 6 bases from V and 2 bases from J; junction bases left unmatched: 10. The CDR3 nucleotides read TGTGCCATCAGCTTAGCGGGGGGAAGTGGGGCCTACGAGCAGTACTTC. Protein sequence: CAISLAGGSGAYEQYF.

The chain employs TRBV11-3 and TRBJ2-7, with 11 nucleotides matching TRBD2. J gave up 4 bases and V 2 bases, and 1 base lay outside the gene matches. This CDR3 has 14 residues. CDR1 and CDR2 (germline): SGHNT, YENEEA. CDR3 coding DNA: TGTGCCAGCAGCTTAACTAGCGGGAGTTACGAGCAGTACTTC. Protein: CASSLTSGSYEQYF.

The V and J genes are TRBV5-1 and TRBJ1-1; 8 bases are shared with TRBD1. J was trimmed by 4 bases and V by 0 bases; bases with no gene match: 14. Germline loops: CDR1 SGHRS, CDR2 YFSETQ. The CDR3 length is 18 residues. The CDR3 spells CASSLGTGNGGVATEAFF. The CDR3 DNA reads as TGCGCCAGCAGCTTGGGGACAGGGAACGGTGGAGTGGCCACTGAAGCTTTCTTT.

DNA of the CDR3: TGTGCCAGCAGCTCACGACTAGCGGAGAGGAAGTTCTTC. Protein: CASSSRLAERKFF. The genes are TRBV7-3 and TRBJ2-1, with 9 bases that match TRBD2. The CDR3 runs 13 residues. Per germline, CDR1 SGHTA and CDR2 FQGTGA. The trim removed 4 bases at V and 14 bases at J, leaving 9 bases unmatched.

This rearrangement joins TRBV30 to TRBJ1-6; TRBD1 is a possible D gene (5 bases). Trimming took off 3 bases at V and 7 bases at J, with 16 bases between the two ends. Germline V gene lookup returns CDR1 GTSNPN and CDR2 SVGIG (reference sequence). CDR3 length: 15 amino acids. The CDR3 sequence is CAWRGGSFDNSPLHF. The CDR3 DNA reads TGTGCCTGGAGGGGGGGGTCGTTCGACAATTCACCCCTCCACTTT.

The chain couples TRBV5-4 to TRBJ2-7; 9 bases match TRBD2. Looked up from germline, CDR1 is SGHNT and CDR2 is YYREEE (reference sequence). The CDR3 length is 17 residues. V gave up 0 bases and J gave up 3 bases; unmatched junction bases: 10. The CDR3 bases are TGTGCCAGCAGCTTGGCCGTGGCTAGCGGGGCCTACTACGAGCAGTACTTC. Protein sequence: CASSLAVASGAYYEQYF.

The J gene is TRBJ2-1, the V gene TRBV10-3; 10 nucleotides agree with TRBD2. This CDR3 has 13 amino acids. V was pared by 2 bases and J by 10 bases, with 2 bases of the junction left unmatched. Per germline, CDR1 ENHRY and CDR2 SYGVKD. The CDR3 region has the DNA TGTGCCATCAGTGAGAGGACTAGCGGAGAGCAGTTCTTC. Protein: CAISERTSGEQFF.

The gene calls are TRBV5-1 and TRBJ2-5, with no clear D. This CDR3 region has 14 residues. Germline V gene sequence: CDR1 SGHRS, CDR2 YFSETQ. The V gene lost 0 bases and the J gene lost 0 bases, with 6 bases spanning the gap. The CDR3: CASSLEAYQETQYF. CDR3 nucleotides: TGCGCCAGCAGCTTGGAGGCCTACCAAGAGACCCAGTACTTC.

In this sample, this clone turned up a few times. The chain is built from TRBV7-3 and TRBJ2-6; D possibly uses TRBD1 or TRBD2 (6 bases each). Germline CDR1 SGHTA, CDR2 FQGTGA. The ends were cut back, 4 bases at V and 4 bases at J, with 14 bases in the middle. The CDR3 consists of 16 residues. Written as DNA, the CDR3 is TGTGCCAGCAGCTGGAGAGGGGGGACCGGGGCCAACGTCCTGACTTTC. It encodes CASSWRGGTGANVLTF.

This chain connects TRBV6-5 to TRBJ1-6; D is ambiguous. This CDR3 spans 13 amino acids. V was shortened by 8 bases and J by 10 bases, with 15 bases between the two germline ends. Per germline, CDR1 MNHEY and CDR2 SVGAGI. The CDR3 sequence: CASYYGPLSPLHF. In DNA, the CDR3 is TGTGCCAGCTACTACGGACCGTTATCACCCCTCCACTTT.

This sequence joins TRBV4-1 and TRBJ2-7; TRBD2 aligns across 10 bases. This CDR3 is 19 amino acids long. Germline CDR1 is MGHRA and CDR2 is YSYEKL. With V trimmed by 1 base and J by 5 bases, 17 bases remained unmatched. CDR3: CASSQVGSGGVRSTNEQYF. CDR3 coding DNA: TGCGCCAGCAGCCAAGTCGGGAGCGGGGGGGTGAGGTCTACCAACGAGCAGTACTTC.

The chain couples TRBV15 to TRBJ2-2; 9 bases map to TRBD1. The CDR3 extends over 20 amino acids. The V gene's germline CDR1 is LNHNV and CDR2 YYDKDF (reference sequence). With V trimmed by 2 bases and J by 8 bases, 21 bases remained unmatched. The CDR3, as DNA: TGTGCCACCAGCAGACCACCAATCCACCGGGACAGGGTGTTTTCGGGGGAGCTGTTTTTT. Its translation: CATSRPPIHRDRVFSGELFF.

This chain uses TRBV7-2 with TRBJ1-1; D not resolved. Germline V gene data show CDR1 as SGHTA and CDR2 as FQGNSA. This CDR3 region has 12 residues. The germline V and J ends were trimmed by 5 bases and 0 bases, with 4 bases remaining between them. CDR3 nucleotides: TGTGCCAGCAGCATTTTGAACACTGAAGCTTTCTTT. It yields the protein CASSILNTEAFF.

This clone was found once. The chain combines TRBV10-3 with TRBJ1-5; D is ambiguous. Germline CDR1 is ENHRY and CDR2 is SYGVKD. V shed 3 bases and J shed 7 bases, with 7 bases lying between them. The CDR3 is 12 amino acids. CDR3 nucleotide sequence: TGTGCCATCAGTGAACCAGGACAGCCCCAGCATTTT. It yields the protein CAISEPGQPQHF.

Here the CDR3 reads CATSTPSGRVTGELFF. CDR3 in DNA: TGTGCCACCAGCACACCGTCAGGGAGGGTCACCGGGGAGCTGTTTTTT. The chain recombines TRBV15 with TRBJ2-2, with 7 bases aligning to TRBD2. V lost 4 bases, J lost 4 bases, and 9 bases stayed unmatched. Germline CDR1 is LNHNV and CDR2 is YYDKDF (reference sequence). The CDR3 is 16 amino acids. Combining the CDR3 with reference TRBV15 and TRBJ2-2 gives the whole variable domain DAMVIQNPRYQVTQFGKPVTLSCSQTLNHNVMYWYQQKSSQAPKLLFHYYDKDFNNEADTPDNFQSRRPNTSFCFLDIRSPGLGDTAMYLCATSTPSGRVTGELFFGEGSRLTVL.

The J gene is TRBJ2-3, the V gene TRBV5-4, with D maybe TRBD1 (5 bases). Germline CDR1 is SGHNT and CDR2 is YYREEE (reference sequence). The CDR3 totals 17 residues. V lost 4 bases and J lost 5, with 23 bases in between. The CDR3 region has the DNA TGTGCCAGCAGCCTCGGGTTGTGGGGCAGGAAGGAAGATACGCAGTATTTT. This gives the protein CASSLGLWGRKEDTQYF.